This entry features one T cell receptor (beta chain) sequence. This CDR3 comprises 16 residues. Trimming at V came to 1 base and at J to 2 bases, leaving 5 bases not matched to a gene. The germline V gene encodes CDR1 SGHVS and CDR2 FQNEAQ. This sample was taken from a study of technical replicates of blood from several donors. The assay was immunoSEQ multiplex PCR, and TCRdb's table has in-frame clones only and misses some. The sample has 85,000 to 100,000 clones, almost 96% seen once. Sequencing was performed on T cells isolated from PBMCs. The chain joins TRBV7-8 to TRBJ2-1; 7 bases match TRBD2. The receptor comes from a human donor in good health. The CDR3 region has the DNA TGTGCCAGCAGCTTAGTGGCGGGAGAGGCCTACAATGAGCAGTTCTTC. It is translated as CASSLVAGEAYNEQFF.